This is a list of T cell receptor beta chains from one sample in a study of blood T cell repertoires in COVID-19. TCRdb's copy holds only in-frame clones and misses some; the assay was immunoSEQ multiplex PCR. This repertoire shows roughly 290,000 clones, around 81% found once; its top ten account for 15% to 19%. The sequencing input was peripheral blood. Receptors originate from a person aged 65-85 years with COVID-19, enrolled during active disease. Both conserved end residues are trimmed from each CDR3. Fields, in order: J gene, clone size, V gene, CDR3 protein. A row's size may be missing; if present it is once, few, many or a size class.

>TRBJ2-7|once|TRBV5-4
ASSLAGTGGDEQY
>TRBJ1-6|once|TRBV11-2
ASSLGTGNSPLH
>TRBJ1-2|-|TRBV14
ASSHRGPGQAYGYT
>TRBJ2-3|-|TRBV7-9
AILRGTSGGDTQY
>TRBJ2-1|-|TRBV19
ATSGRNYNEQF
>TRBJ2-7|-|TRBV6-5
ASSERFYEQY
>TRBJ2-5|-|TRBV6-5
ASTGALQETQY
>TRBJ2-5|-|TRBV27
ASSSELEMKTQY
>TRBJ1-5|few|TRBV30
AWSVWGDWPQH
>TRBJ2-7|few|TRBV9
ASSLRTGPYEQY
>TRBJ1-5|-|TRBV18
ASSRQSNQPQH
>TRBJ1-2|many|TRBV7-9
ASSTAGQGRHYGYT
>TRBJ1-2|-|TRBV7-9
ATTDRAH
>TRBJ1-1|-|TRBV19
ASSNTGKTEAF
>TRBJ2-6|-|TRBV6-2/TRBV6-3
ASSPRTSGDLNVLT
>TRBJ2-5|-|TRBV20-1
SASSRLAGGLETQY
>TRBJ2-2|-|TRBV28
ASSVVHTGELF
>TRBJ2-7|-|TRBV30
AWSVGTAYEQY
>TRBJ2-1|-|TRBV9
ASSAQLAGGGSSGNEQF
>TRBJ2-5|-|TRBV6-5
ASSPRRVGETQY
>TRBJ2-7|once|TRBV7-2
ASSERRDEQY
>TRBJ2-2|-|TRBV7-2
ASTLLGGRTGELF
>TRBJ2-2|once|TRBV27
ASSTLAAQPNTGELF
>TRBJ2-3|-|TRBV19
ATSPIRGMTDTQY
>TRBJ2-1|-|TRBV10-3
AIRETGLGLHEQF
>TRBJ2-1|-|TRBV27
ASGGGGLVSIF
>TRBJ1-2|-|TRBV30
AWKADYGYT
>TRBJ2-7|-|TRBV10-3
AISPPIQGGVGEQY
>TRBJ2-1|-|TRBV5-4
ASAIGPGQGINEQF
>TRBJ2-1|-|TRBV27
ASRALGTGPNEQF
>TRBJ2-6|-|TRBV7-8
ASSLGYLTGGKGANVLT
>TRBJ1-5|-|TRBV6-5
ASSRSSAQPQH
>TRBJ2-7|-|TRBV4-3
ASSQDYERIVTYEQY
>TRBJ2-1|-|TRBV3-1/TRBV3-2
ASSHSGGTEQF
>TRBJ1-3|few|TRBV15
ATSRPGTAPIY
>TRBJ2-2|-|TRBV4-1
ASSQDRDRVGTHTGELF
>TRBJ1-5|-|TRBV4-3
ASSQGWGHDQPQH
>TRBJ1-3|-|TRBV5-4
ASSLDPGNTIY
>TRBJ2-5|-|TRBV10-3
AISPFKTNQETQY
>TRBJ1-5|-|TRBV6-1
ASSEQGGQPQH
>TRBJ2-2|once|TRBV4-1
ASSQKGVGSGENTGELF
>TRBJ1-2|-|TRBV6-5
ASRTGQGAYGYT
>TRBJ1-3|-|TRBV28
ASSGTGTSGNTIY
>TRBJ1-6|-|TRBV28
ASSPTGQGTAYNSPLH
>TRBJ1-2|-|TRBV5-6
ASSFGFDGYT
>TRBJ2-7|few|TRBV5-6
ASSLAGTGAHEQY
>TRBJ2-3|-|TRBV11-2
ASSLGLARSTDTQY
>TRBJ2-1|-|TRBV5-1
ASSLTVSYNEQF
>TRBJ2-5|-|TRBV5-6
ASSSTKRGQETQY
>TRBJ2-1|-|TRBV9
ASSPRGGLMRDREGVEQF
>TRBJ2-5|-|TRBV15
ATSRDLAGEETQY
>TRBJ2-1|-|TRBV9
ASTNQGLAGAVEQF
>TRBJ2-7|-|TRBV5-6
ASSRDRGFYEQY
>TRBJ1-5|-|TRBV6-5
ASSPRGAGVPQH
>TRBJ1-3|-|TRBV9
ASSVDISGNTIY